This T cell receptor beta chain derives from a study of metastatic and nonmetastatic thyroid tumors. About the research overall: The authors compared repertoires across blood and tumor or nodule tissue from malignant and benign thyroid patients. Study-wide points: Patients with malignant thyroid tumors reportedly had significantly higher TCR beta diversity than those with benign nodules, in blood and tumor.

Original processing notes: The study's classifier, a distant-metastasis tool for papillary thyroid cancer, was built using CDR3 differences across clinicopathological groups. TCRdb re-called the PCR reads via MiXCR. TCRdb's processing, not the authors', yielded these V and J calls. The sample records around 50,000 clones, roughly 29% being singletons. Patients were all untreated before their thyroid surgery. CDR1 and CDR2 from the germline V gene are KGHSH and LQKENI. The V end was cut by 2 bases, the J end by 5 bases, with 9 bases between. The CDR3 spans 13 residues. The table lists this clone with a count of one. Antigen specificity is unknown.

Sequenced input: blood. The receptor was derived from a female donor with papillary thyroid cancer or a benign thyroid nodule (not recorded which). Some clones in this sample may be carry-over from other donors' samples. This chain links TRBV18 with TRBJ2-5, with D uncertain. In nucleotides, the CDR3 is TGTGCCAGCTCACCATTTGAGTACGAGACCCAGTACTTC. It is translated as CASSPFEYETQYF.